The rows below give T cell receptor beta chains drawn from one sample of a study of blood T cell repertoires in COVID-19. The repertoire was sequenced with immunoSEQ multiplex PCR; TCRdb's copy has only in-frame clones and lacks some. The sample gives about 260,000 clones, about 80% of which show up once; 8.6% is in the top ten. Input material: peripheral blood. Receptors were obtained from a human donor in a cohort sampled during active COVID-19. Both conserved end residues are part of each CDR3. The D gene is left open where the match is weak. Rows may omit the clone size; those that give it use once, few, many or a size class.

DNA: TGCGCCAGCAGCTTGGGACAGTCCAATCAGCCCCAGCATTTT; CDR3: CASSLGQSNQPQHF; D: .; J: TRBJ1-5; V: TRBV5-1; size: .
DNA: TGTGCCAGCAGCCTTCGGGACAGGGTGTTGGATGAGCAGTTCTTC; CDR3: CASSLRDRVLDEQFF; D: TRBD1; J: TRBJ2-1; V: TRBV6-6; size: .
DNA: TGTGCCAGCTCATCCGGGACAGGGGAGGGCGCCAAAAACATTCAGTACTTC; CDR3: CASSSGTGEGAKNIQYF; D: TRBD1; J: TRBJ2-4; V: TRBV18; size: .
DNA: TGTGCCAGCAGACGGACAGGAGGCTCTGGGGCCAACGTCCTGACTTTC; CDR3: CASRRTGGSGANVLTF; D: TRBD1; J: TRBJ2-6; V: TRBV6-4; size: .
DNA: TGTGCCAGCAGTAGAAGCGGGAGCAGCTACAATGAGCAGTTCTTC; CDR3: CASSRSGSSYNEQFF; D: TRBD2; J: TRBJ2-1; V: TRBV6-1; size: .
DNA: TGTGCCAGCAGCTTACCGGGGACAGGGAGGGGCACCGGGGAGCTGTTTTTT; CDR3: CASSLPGTGRGTGELFF; D: TRBD1; J: TRBJ2-2; V: TRBV7-3; size: .
DNA: TGTGCCAGCAGTTTGCCGACAGGGGGGACAGATACGCAGTATTTT; CDR3: CASSLPTGGTDTQYF; D: TRBD1; J: TRBJ2-3; V: TRBV28; size: .
DNA: TGTGCCAGCGCCCGGGGGGTTAATGAGCAGTTCTTC; CDR3: CASARGVNEQFF; D: TRBD2; J: TRBJ2-1; V: TRBV9; size: few
DNA: TGTGCCAGCTCAACGACAGGGGCCTACGAGCAGTACTTC; CDR3: CASSTTGAYEQYF; D: TRBD1; J: TRBJ2-7; V: TRBV18; size: once
DNA: TGTGCCAGTAGTATCGGGGGATATTATAAGGATACGCAGTATTTT; CDR3: CASSIGGYYKDTQYF; D: .; J: TRBJ2-3; V: TRBV19; size: .
DNA: TGCAGCGTTGAAGATCAAGAGTTACGATTCGGGACAGGCAGCTCTGGGGCCAACGTCCTGACTTTC; CDR3: CSVEDQELRFGTGSSGANVLTF; D: TRBD1; J: TRBJ2-6; V: TRBV29-1; size: .
DNA: TGTGCCAGCAGTTCCCCCCGGGCCTACGAGCAGTACTTC; CDR3: CASSSPRAYEQYF; D: .; J: TRBJ2-7; V: TRBV27; size: .
DNA: TGTGCCAGCAGCGCCGGACAGGTGAACACCGGGGAGCTGTTTTTT; CDR3: CASSAGQVNTGELFF; D: TRBD1; J: TRBJ2-2; V: TRBV9; size: .
DNA: TGTGCCAGCAGAATTTGGACAGGGCCCACCTACGAGCAGTACTTC; CDR3: CASRIWTGPTYEQYF; D: TRBD1; J: TRBJ2-7; V: TRBV28; size: .
DNA: TGTGCCAGCAGCCCCCTGGACAGTATCTCTGGAAACACCATATATTTT; CDR3: CASSPLDSISGNTIYF; D: .; J: TRBJ1-3; V: TRBV9; size: .
DNA: TGTGCCAGCAGTTCGCGGGCCACGCACTACGAGCAGTACTTC; CDR3: CASSSRATHYEQYF; D: .; J: TRBJ2-7; V: TRBV27; size: .
DNA: TGTGCCAGCAGCTTAAGAGCCGGGACTAGCGCTTACAATGAGCAGTTCTTC; CDR3: CASSLRAGTSAYNEQFF; D: TRBD2; J: TRBJ2-1; V: TRBV14; size: .
DNA: TGCGCCAGCCGGACAGGGAAGGAGAATGAGCAGTTCTTC; CDR3: CASRTGKENEQFF; D: TRBD1; J: TRBJ2-1; V: TRBV5-1; size: once
DNA: TGTGCTAGTGGGACATTGAACACTGAAGCTTTCTTT; CDR3: CASGTLNTEAFF; D: .; J: TRBJ1-1; V: TRBV12-5; size: .
DNA: TGTGCCAGTCGACAGGGAGTCGGGGAGCTGTTTTTT; CDR3: CASRQGVGELFF; D: .; J: TRBJ2-2; V: TRBV21-1; size: .
DNA: TGTGCCAGCAGGTTCCAAACTAGCGGGGGGCCGGGTGAGCAGTTCTTC; CDR3: CASRFQTSGGPGEQFF; D: TRBD2; J: TRBJ2-1; V: TRBV7-2; size: .
DNA: TGCGCCAGCAGTGAGTTTGGACAGGGTGGCACTGAAGCTTTCTTT; CDR3: CASSEFGQGGTEAFF; D: TRBD1; J: TRBJ1-1; V: TRBV10-1; size: .
DNA: TGTGCCAGCAGTCTTCAGGGGGCTTACGAGCAGTACTTC; CDR3: CASSLQGAYEQYF; D: TRBD1; J: TRBJ2-7; V: TRBV25-1; size: .
DNA: TGTGCCAGCAGTGAACTGCCGGTCCGAGGAATCCCGAGCACTGAAGCTTTCTTT; CDR3: CASSELPVRGIPSTEAFF; D: .; J: TRBJ1-1; V: TRBV2; size: .
DNA: TGTGCCAGCAGCCAATACAGGGGTACGCAGTATTTT; CDR3: CASSQYRGTQYF; D: TRBD1; J: TRBJ2-3; V: TRBV3-1/TRBV3-2; size: once
DNA: TGTGCCAGCAGTAATTTATTAGGTGCGTCGGGTTTGGAACTCTCCTACAATGAGCAGTTCTTC; CDR3: CASSNLLGASGLELSYNEQFF; D: .; J: TRBJ2-1; V: TRBV7-8; size: .
DNA: TGTGCCAGTTCGACTCTGCAAGCCTACGAGCAGTACTTC; CDR3: CASSTLQAYEQYF; D: .; J: TRBJ2-7; V: TRBV27; size: .
DNA: TGTGCCAGTAGTATTCCAGGCAGGCCCGGAGCTTTCTTT; CDR3: CASSIPGRPGAFF; D: .; J: TRBJ1-1; V: TRBV19; size: .
DNA: TGTGCCAGCAGCGCCCTACAGGGTCCGGGCTCTGGAAACACCATATATTTT; CDR3: CASSALQGPGSGNTIYF; D: .; J: TRBJ1-3; V: TRBV9; size: once
DNA: TGCGCCAGCAGCCTTAGACAGGGGGCGCGGAATGGCTACACCTTC; CDR3: CASSLRQGARNGYTF; D: TRBD1; J: TRBJ1-2; V: TRBV5-1; size: .
DNA: TGTGCCAGCAGCCCGGGACTAGCGGGAGGCAGCACAGATACGCAGTATTTT; CDR3: CASSPGLAGGSTDTQYF; D: TRBD2; J: TRBJ2-3; V: TRBV7-9; size: .
DNA: TGTGCCAGCAGTTCGGACAGGGTCGGTGGCTACACCTTC; CDR3: CASSSDRVGGYTF; D: TRBD1; J: TRBJ1-2; V: TRBV6-6; size: .
DNA: TGTGCCAGCTCACCCAAGGCTACGGGTCACGATACGCAGTATTTT; CDR3: CASSPKATGHDTQYF; D: .; J: TRBJ2-3; V: TRBV18; size: .
DNA: TGTGCCAGCAGCCAAGCACAGGGCAATCAGCCCCAGCATTTT; CDR3: CASSQAQGNQPQHF; D: .; J: TRBJ1-5; V: TRBV7-2; size: .
DNA: TGCGCCAGCACAATTCTCGGGGGGGTGGGTGAGCAGTTCTTC; CDR3: CASTILGGVGEQFF; D: TRBD2; J: TRBJ2-1; V: TRBV4-3; size: .
DNA: TGCGCCAGCAGCCCGGATCCGGGTCTGGCCGAGCAGTACTTC; CDR3: CASSPDPGLAEQYF; D: .; J: TRBJ2-7; V: TRBV5-1; size: many
DNA: TGTGCCAGCAGTGTGGGGCAGGCGAACACCGGGGAGCTGTTTTTT; CDR3: CASSVGQANTGELFF; D: .; J: TRBJ2-2; V: TRBV2; size: .
DNA: TGTGCCAGCAGCCGGGACAGGGTCGCCTACGAGCAGTACTTC; CDR3: CASSRDRVAYEQYF; D: TRBD1; J: TRBJ2-7; V: TRBV7-2; size: .
DNA: TGTGCCAGCAGCCGCGGGGCAGGGTCTCAGCCCCAGCATTTT; CDR3: CASSRGAGSQPQHF; D: .; J: TRBJ1-5; V: TRBV6-6; size: .
DNA: TGTGCCAGCAGCCCTACGGGAGGAGGTAGAAGGGGGTCCTACAATGAGCAGTTCTTC; CDR3: CASSPTGGGRRGSYNEQFF; D: .; J: TRBJ2-1; V: TRBV6-2/TRBV6-3; size: .
DNA: TGCGCCAGCAGCTTGGTGACTAGCGGGTTCTCTGGGGCCAACGTCCTGACTTTC; CDR3: CASSLVTSGFSGANVLTF; D: TRBD2; J: TRBJ2-6; V: TRBV5-1; size: few
DNA: TGTGCCAGCTCACCCGTCGGACAGGTCTTAGGCAATGAGCAGTTCTTC; CDR3: CASSPVGQVLGNEQFF; D: TRBD1; J: TRBJ2-1; V: TRBV18; size: .
DNA: TGCGCCAGCAGCCCCGCTCATTCGGGGGGCCGGGCAGATACGCAGTATTTT; CDR3: CASSPAHSGGRADTQYF; D: .; J: TRBJ2-3; V: TRBV4-1; size: once
DNA: TGTGCCAGTAAAAGGGTAGCGGGGGGGCCAGGTACGCAGTATTTT; CDR3: CASKRVAGGPGTQYF; D: TRBD2; J: TRBJ2-3; V: TRBV19; size: .
DNA: TGCAGCGTTGAAGTCTCCCCCACGGGCACTGAAGCTTTCTTT; CDR3: CSVEVSPTGTEAFF; D: .; J: TRBJ1-1; V: TRBV29-1; size: once
DNA: TGCGCCAGCAGTCGCGATAGCGGGACCGGGGAGCTGTTTTTT; CDR3: CASSRDSGTGELFF; D: TRBD2; J: TRBJ2-2; V: TRBV4-3; size: .
DNA: TGTGCCAGCTCAAGAGCAGGGGCAGACACTGAAGCTTTCTTT; CDR3: CASSRAGADTEAFF; D: .; J: TRBJ1-1; V: TRBV18; size: .
DNA: TGTGCCAGCACCGCAGGACAGTTTTTCAACTATGGCTACACCTTC; CDR3: CASTAGQFFNYGYTF; D: .; J: TRBJ1-2; V: TRBV6-5; size: .
DNA: TGTGCCAGCAGTCGACCTACAGGGGGGTTAACTGAAGCTTTCTTT; CDR3: CASSRPTGGLTEAFF; D: TRBD1; J: TRBJ1-1; V: TRBV5-4; size: once
DNA: TGTGCCAGCACCCAAGCGGGGGGGGCAGATACGCAGTATTTT; CDR3: CASTQAGGADTQYF; D: TRBD2; J: TRBJ2-3; V: TRBV11-2; size: .